This passage covers 24 T cell receptor beta chains from one sample sequenced in a study of T cell repertoires in cytomegalovirus infection. One entry per CDR3 protein results from TCRdb running MiXCR on the reads. The sample includes hundreds of thousands of distinct CDR3 sequences, roughly 31% of them seen just once. What was sequenced was PBMCs. Receptor source: a human donor in good health (CMV status not recorded). Some clones in this sample may be carry-over from other donors' samples.

V is TRBV3-1 and J is TRBJ2-7; D ambiguous. The CDR3 covers 15 residues. The V end was cut by 5 bases, the J end by 0 bases, with 14 bases between. Germline CDR1 is LGHDT and CDR2 is YNNKEL (reference sequence). CDR3 amino acids: CASSSIPKSSYEQYF. DNA of the CDR3: TGTGCCAGCAGCTCGATCCCGAAAAGCTCCTACGAGCAGTACTTC.

The chain uses TRBV15 and TRBJ2-5; the match to TRBD2 covers 14 bases. Germline V lookup: CDR1 LNHNV, CDR2 YYDKDF (reference sequence). The trim removed 0 bases at V and 1 base at J, leaving 10 bases unmatched. The CDR3 has 20 amino acids. CDR3 amino acids: CATSRESLSGLAGGQETQYF. DNA for the CDR3: TGTGCCACCAGCAGAGAATCCTTAAGTGGACTAGCGGGGGGCCAAGAGACCCAGTACTTC.

This clonotype was observed a handful of times. The chain links TRBV12-3 or TRBV12-4 to TRBJ2-7; 9 bases fit TRBD2. This CDR3 is 15 amino acids long. Trimming at V came to 8 bases and at J to 4 bases, leaving 12 bases not matched to a gene. The CDR3 here is CASCSRGGRYYEQYF. CDR3 nucleotide sequence: TGTGCCAGCTGCTCGCGGGGGGGCCGTTATTACGAGCAGTACTTC.

This clonotype was observed once. The chain recombines TRBV2 with TRBJ2-1; 10 bases align to TRBD2. V was clipped by 9 bases and J by 5 bases; unmatched bases: 7. The CDR3 covers 14 residues. The germline V gene has CDR1 SNHLY and CDR2 FYNNEI. CDR3 in amino acids: CARAKSGGDNEQFF. CDR3 sequence (DNA): TGTGCCAGGGCAAAGAGCGGGGGGGACAATGAGCAGTTCTTC.

This clonotype came up a few times. V gene TRBV6-2 or TRBV6-3 combines with J gene TRBJ2-1; D is perhaps TRBD2 (6 bases). V lost 7 bases and J lost 7, with 8 bases in between. The CDR3 is made up of 11 amino acids. The germline V gene has CDR1 MNHEY and CDR2 SVGEGT. Here the CDR3 reads CASTAGNEQFF. The CDR3 coding sequence is TGTGCCAGCACCGCGGGGAATGAGCAGTTCTTC.

Written as DNA, the CDR3 is TGTGCCAGCAGCTTAAGCGGGGGCCAGTACAATGAGCAGTTCTTC. Translation gives CASSLSGGQYNEQFF. This chain links TRBV7-9 with TRBJ2-1, with 8 bases fitting TRBD2. The CDR3 covers 15 residues. The germline CDR1 and CDR2 sequences are SEHNR and FQNEAQ (reference sequence). The V gene end was trimmed by 2 bases and the J gene end by 4 bases; junction bases not matched to a gene: 4.

This clonotype was counted between two and nine times. The chain has TRBV4-3 and TRBJ2-7; 7 nucleotides align to TRBD1. CDR3 length equals 13 residues. Per germline, CDR1 LGHNA and CDR2 YSLEER. The ends lost 5 bases at V and 4 bases at J; junction bases unmatched: 5. The CDR3 region is CASSRGRGYEQYF. Here the CDR3 DNA reads TGCGCCAGCAGCAGGGGGCGAGGATACGAGCAGTACTTC.

Concerning this clonotype itself: Just one base apart from a much larger clone, this may be a read error. V gene TRBV28 combines with J gene TRBJ2-7, with D possibly TRBD2 on 6 matching bases. Germline V gene data show CDR1 as MDHEN and CDR2 as SYDVKM. With 7 bases removed from V and 0 bases from J, the gap between germline ends came to 19 bases. The CDR3 extends over 16 amino acids. In DNA form, the CDR3 reads TGTGCCAGCATGGCGACGAGGGAGGCGAACTCCTACGAGCAGTACTTC. Translated, it gives CASMATREANSYEQYF. Using reference TRBV28 and TRBJ2-7 for the parts outside the CDR3, the full variable domain is DVKVTQSSRYLVKRTGEKVFLECVQDMDHENMFWYRQDPGLGLRLIYFSYDVKMKEKGDIPEGYSVSREKKERFSLILESASTNQTSMYLCASMATREANSYEQYFGPGTRLTVT.

For this clonotype: A read error may be the cause here, since a much bigger clone is one base away. The rearrangement joins TRBV7-9 to TRBJ1-6; possibly TRBD1 for D (6 bases). CDR3 size: 14 residues. CDR1 and CDR2 from the germline V gene are SEHNR and FQNEAQ (reference sequence). The CDR3 bases are TGTGCCAGCAGATACCAGGGGTCTAATTCACCCCTCCCCTTT. Translation gives CASRYQGSNSPLPF.

In its sample, this clonotype was seen a few times. The chain carries TRBV7-9 and TRBJ1-2; TRBD1 matches 9 bases. Germline assignment: CDR1 SEHNR and CDR2 FQNEAQ (reference sequence). This CDR3 has 15 residues. V gave up 5 bases and J gave up 4 bases; unmatched junction bases: 8. For the CDR3, the DNA is TGTGCCAGCAGCCGAAGCGCGGACAGGGGCTATGGCTACACCTTC. It yields the protein CASSRSADRGYGYTF.

This sequence joins TRBV12-3 or TRBV12-4 and TRBJ1-6; D gene unclear. V was cut by 6 bases and J by 2 bases, with 20 bases left in between. The CDR3 extends over 18 amino acids. CDR3 nucleotides: TGTGCCAGCAGCCCCCTCGGGTTACAAGGGACCTATAATTCACCCCTCCACTTT. It yields the protein CASSPLGLQGTYNSPLHF.

Ten or more counts support this clonotype. The CDR3 nucleotides read TGTGCCAGCAGCCCGACTTCCGGGGTCATGAACACCGGGGAGCTGTTTTTT. Translating it yields CASSPTSGVMNTGELFF. The genes are TRBV7-8 and TRBJ2-2; a weak D match, TRBD2 (5 bases). CDR1 is SGHVS and CDR2 is FQNEAQ in the germline V gene. Trimming removed 5 bases at V and 1 base at J, with 17 bases between. The CDR3 contains 17 residues.

This clonotype was counted a single time. The V and J genes are TRBV5-1 and TRBJ2-3, with D possibly matching TRBD2 (6 bases). There are 15 residues in the CDR3. From germline, CDR1 is SGHRS and CDR2 YFSETQ. V was trimmed by 4 bases and J by 0 bases, leaving 12 bases between them. The CDR3 sequence: CASSPWGDSTDTQYF. CDR3 DNA: TGCGCCAGCAGCCCCTGGGGGGACAGCACAGATACGCAGTATTTT.

The V call is TRBV6-6, the J call TRBJ1-6; perhaps TRBD1 as D (5 bases). Trimming pared 0 bases from V and 6 bases from J, leaving 9 bases between. CDR1 is MNHNY, CDR2 SVGAGI, per germline (reference sequence). CDR3 length equals 15 residues. The CDR3 spells CASSYSEGPNSPLHF. The CDR3, as DNA: TGTGCCAGCAGTTACTCGGAGGGGCCTAATTCACCCCTCCACTTT.

This clonotype was found a few times. V is TRBV19 and J is TRBJ2-2; 8 nucleotides align to TRBD2. The CDR3 extends over 14 amino acids. CDR1 LNHDA and CDR2 SQIVND come from the germline V gene (reference sequence). V shed 6 bases, J shed 7 bases, and the junction held 7 bases outside the gene matches. CDR3 bases: TGTGCCAGTAGCCCCGGGGGGGTTGGCGGGGAGCTGTTTTTT. This sequence encodes CASSPGGVGGELFF.

The chain combines TRBV5-1 with TRBJ2-1; D perhaps matches TRBD2 (6 bases). Germline loops: CDR1 SGHRS, CDR2 YFSETQ. The length of the CDR3 is 15 residues. Trimming removed 0 bases at V and 3 bases at J, with 10 bases between. CDR3 in amino acids: CASSLVRGLYNEQFF. The CDR3 DNA is TGCGCCAGCAGCTTGGTACGGGGACTCTACAATGAGCAGTTCTTC.

The CDR3 here is CASSSRQGNEGQPQHF. CDR3 nucleotides: TGCGCCAGCAGCTCGCGACAGGGTAATGAGGGACAGCCCCAGCATTTT. The chain couples TRBV4-1 to TRBJ1-5, with 7 bases lining up with TRBD1. The CDR3 is 16 residues long. J was trimmed by 7 bases and V by 5 bases; bases with no gene match: 14. Germline loops: CDR1 MGHRA, CDR2 YSYEKL.

This clonotype came up many times. The V call is TRBV7-8, the J call TRBJ1-1; the match to TRBD1 covers 7 bases. Germline CDR1 is SGHVS and CDR2 is FQNEAQ. This CDR3 is built from 15 residues. Trimming took 5 bases from V and 3 from J; bases not matched to a gene: 9. Here the CDR3 reads CASSIGDSSYTEAFF. In DNA, the CDR3 is TGTGCCAGCAGCATAGGGGACAGTTCATACACTGAAGCTTTCTTT.

The J gene is TRBJ1-1, the V gene TRBV12-3 or TRBV12-4; D ambiguous. The V gene lost 2 bases and the J gene lost 3 bases, with 7 bases spanning the gap. The CDR3 has 13 residues. CDR3 protein: CASSLRPDTEAFF. The CDR3 region has the DNA TGTGCCAGCAGTTTAAGACCTGACACTGAAGCTTTCTTT.

The V gene is TRBV7-9, the J gene TRBJ1-6; possibly TRBD1 for D (6 bases). With 1 base removed from V and 7 bases from J, the gap between germline ends came to 11 bases. Germline values: CDR1 SEHNR, CDR2 FQNEAQ (reference sequence). The CDR3 is 15 residues long. The CDR3 protein is CASSLGGGLNSPLHF. CDR3 DNA sequence: TGTGCCAGCAGCTTAGGCGGGGGGCTAAATTCACCCCTCCACTTT.

The V and J genes are TRBV7-6 and TRBJ1-5, with D hard to call. This CDR3 is 13 amino acids long. Trimming stripped 5 bases from V and 5 bases from J, with 10 bases between. The germline V gene encodes CDR1 SGHVS and CDR2 FNYEAQ. The CDR3 nucleotides are TGTGCCAGCAGCGCGACAAGGGATCAGCCCCAGCATTTT. This codes for CASSATRDQPQHF.

The rearrangement links TRBV11-2 to TRBJ1-1; tentatively, D is TRBD1 (5 bases). Germline V CDR1 and CDR2: SGHAT, FQNNGV. The CDR3 is 13 amino acids. Trimming took off 4 bases at V and 5 bases at J, with 11 bases between the two ends. The CDR3: CASSWNQGTEAFF. In DNA form, the CDR3 reads TGTGCCAGCAGCTGGAACCAGGGAACTGAAGCTTTCTTT.

In this sample, this clonotype turned up a few times. The gene calls are TRBV6-2 or TRBV6-3 and TRBJ2-2; 7 nucleotides line up with TRBD2. This CDR3 region has 18 residues. With V trimmed by 4 bases and J by 0 bases, 11 bases remained unmatched. Germline CDR1 reads MNHEY; CDR2 reads SVGEGT. CDR3 DNA sequence: TGTGCCAGCAGTTTCTACTTCGCGGGAGCCGCGAACACCGGGGAGCTGTTTTTT. Protein sequence: CASSFYFAGAANTGELFF.

The V call is TRBV4-3, the J call TRBJ2-2; 8 nucleotides agree with TRBD1. Germline V gene data show CDR1 as LGHNA and CDR2 as YSLEER. The CDR3 consists of 15 residues. The J segment lost 5 bases and the V segment lost 0 bases, leaving 2 bases of the junction unmatched. This CDR3 is CASSQERTGTGELFF. For the CDR3, the DNA is TGCGCCAGCAGCCAAGAGAGGACAGGGACCGGGGAGCTGTTTTTT.